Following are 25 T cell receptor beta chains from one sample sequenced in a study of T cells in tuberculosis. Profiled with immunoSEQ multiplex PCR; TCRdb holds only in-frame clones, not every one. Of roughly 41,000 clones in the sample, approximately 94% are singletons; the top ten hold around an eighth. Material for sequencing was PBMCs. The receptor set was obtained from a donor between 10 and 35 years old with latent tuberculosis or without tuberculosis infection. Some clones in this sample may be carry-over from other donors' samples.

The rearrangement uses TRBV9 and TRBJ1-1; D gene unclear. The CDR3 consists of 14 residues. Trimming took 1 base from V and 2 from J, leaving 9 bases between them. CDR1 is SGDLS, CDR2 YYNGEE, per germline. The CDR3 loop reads CASSVNTVNTEAFF. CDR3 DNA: TGTGCCAGCAGCGTAAACACAGTCAACACTGAAGCTTTCTTT.

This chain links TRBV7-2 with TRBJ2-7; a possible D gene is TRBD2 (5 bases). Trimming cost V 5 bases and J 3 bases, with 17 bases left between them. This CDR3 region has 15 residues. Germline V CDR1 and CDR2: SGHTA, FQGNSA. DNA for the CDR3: TGTGCCAGCAGCCCCCCGGCGGGTTACGTCTACGAGCAGTACTTC. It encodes CASSPPAGYVYEQYF.

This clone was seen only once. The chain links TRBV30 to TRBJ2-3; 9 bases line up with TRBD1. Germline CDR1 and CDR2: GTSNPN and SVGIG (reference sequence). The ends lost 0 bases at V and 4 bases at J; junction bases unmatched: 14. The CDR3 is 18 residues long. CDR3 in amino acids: CAWSVGGQGRKGADTQYF. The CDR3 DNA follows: TGTGCCTGGAGTGTAGGGGGACAGGGTAGGAAGGGGGCAGATACGCAGTATTTT.

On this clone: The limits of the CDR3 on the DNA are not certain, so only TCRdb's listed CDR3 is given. The CDR3 region is CASSPFGEGYTF. The chain uses TRBV7-2 and TRBJ1-2. CDR1 SGHTA and CDR2 FQGNSA come from the germline V gene. The CDR3 has 12 amino acids, counting both end residues.

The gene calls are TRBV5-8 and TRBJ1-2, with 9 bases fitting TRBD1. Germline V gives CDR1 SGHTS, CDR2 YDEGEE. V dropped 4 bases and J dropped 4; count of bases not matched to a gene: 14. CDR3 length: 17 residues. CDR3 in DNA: TGTGCCAGCAGCCCCGGGACAGGGACAAGGTTGAGCTATGGCTACACCTTC. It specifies CASSPGTGTRLSYGYTF. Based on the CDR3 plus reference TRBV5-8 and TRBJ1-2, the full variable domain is EAGVTQSPTHLIKTRGQQATLRCSPISGHTSVYWYQQALGLGLQFLLWYDEGEERNRGNFPPRFSGRQFPNYSSELNVNALELEDSALYLCASSPGTGTRLSYGYTFGSGTRLTVV.

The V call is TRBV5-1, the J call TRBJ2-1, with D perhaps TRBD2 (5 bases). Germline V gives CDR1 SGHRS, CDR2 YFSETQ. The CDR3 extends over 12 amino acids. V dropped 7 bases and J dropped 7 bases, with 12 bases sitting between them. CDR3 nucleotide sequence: TGCGCCAGCGCCCCGGACTTTAATGAGCAGTTCTTC. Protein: CASAPDFNEQFF.

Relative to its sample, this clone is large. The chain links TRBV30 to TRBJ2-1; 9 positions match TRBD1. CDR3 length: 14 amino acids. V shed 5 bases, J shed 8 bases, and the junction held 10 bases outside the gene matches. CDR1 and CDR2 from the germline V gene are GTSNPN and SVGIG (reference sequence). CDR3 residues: CAWSTGTGSDEQFF. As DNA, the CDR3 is TGTGCCTGGTCAACCGGGACAGGGAGCGATGAGCAGTTCTTC.

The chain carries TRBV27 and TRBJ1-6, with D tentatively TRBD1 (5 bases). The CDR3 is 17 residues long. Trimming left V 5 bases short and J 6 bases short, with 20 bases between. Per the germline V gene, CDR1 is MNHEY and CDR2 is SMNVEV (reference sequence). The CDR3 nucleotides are TGTGCCAGCAGTAGGACATCCCCCGATCCCGTTAATTCACCCCTCCACTTT. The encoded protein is CASSRTSPDPVNSPLHF.

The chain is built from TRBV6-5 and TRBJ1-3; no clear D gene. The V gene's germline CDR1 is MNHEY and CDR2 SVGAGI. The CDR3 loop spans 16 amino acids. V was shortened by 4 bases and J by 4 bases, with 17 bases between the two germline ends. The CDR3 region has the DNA TGTGCCAGCAGTTCGTCGCTTGGTGCGGCGGGAAACACCATATATTTT. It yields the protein CASSSSLGAAGNTIYF.

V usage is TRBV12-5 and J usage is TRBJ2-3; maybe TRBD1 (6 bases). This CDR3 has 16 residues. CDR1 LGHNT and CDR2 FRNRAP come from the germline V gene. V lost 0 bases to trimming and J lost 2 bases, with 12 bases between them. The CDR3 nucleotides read TGTGCTAGTGGTTTGGTCCTCAGGGGATACACAGATACGCAGTATTTT. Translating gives CASGLVLRGYTDTQYF.

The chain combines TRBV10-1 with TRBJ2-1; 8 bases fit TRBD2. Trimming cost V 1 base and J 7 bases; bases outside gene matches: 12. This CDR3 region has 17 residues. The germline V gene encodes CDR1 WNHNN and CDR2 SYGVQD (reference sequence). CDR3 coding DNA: TGCGCCAGCAGTGAGTATCGTACTAGCGGTGGAAGGAATGAGCAGTTCTTC. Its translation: CASSEYRTSGGRNEQFF.

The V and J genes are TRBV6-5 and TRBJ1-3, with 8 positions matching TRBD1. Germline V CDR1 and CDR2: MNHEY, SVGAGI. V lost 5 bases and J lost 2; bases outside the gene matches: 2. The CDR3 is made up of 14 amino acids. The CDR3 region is CASSRTGPGNTIYF. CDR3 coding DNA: TGTGCCAGCAGTCGGACAGGGCCTGGAAACACCATATATTTT.

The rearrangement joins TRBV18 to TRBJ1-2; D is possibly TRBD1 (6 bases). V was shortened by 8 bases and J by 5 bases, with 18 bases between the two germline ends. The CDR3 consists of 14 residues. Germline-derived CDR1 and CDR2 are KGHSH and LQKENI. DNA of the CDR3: TGTGCCAGCCGGACAGCAGGGGTCCCATATGGCTACACCTTC. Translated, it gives CASRTAGVPYGYTF.

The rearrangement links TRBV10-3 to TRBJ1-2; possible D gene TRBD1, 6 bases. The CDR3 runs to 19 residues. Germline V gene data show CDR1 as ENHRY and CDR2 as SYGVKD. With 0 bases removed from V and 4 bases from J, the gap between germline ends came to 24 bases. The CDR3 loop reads CAISESYPDRDISGYGYTF. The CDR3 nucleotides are TGTGCCATCAGTGAGTCCTACCCGGACCGGGACATTTCGGGCTATGGCTACACCTTC.

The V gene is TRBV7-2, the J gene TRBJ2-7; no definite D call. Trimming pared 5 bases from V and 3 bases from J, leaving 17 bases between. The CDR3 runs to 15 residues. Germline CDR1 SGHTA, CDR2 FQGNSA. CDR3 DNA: TGTGCCAGCAGCCAAAGTGGGCAGCCAAGCTACGAGCAGTACTTC. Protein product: CASSQSGQPSYEQYF.

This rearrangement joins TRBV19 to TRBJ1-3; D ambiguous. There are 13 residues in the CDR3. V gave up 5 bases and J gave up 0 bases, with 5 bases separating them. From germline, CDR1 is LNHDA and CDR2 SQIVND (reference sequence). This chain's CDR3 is CASSPGSGNTIYF. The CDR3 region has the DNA TGTGCCAGTAGTCCAGGCTCTGGAAACACCATATATTTT.

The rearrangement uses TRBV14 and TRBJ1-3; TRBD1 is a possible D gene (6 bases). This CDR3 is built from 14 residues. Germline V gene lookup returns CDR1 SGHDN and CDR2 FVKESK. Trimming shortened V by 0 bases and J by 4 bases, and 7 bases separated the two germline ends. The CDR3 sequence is CASSQDTGGNTIYF. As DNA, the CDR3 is TGTGCCAGCAGCCAAGATACAGGGGGAAACACCATATATTTT. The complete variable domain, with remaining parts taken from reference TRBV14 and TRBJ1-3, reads EAGVTQFPSHSVIEKGQTVTLRCDPISGHDNLYWYRRVMGKEIKFLLHFVKESKQDESGMPNNRFLAERTGGTYSTLKVQPAELEDSGVYFCASSQDTGGNTIYFGEGSWLTVV.

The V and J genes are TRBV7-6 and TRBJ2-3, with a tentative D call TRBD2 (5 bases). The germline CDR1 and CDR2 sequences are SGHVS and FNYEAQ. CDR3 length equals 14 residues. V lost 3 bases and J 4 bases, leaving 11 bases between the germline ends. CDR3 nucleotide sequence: TGTGCCAGCAGCTTCTCGGTGAGGGCAGATACGCAGTATTTT. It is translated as CASSFSVRADTQYF.

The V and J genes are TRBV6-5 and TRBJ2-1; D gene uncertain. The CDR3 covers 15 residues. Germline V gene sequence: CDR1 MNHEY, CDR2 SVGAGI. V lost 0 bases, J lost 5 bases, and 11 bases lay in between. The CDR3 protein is CASSYSIPTDNEQFF. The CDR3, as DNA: TGTGCCAGCAGTTACTCGATTCCTACGGACAATGAGCAGTTCTTC.

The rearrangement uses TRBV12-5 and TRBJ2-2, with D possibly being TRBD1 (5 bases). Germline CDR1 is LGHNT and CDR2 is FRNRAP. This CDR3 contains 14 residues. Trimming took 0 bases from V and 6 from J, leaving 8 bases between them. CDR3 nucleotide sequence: TGTGCTAGTGGTTTGGTAATCAGGGCCGGGGAGCTGTTTTTT. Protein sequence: CASGLVIRAGELFF.

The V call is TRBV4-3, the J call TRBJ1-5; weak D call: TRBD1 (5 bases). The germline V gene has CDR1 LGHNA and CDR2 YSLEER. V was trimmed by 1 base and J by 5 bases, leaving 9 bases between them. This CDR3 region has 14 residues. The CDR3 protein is CASSQGQGYQPQHF. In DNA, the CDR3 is TGCGCCAGCAGCCAAGGGCAGGGTTATCAGCCCCAGCATTTT.

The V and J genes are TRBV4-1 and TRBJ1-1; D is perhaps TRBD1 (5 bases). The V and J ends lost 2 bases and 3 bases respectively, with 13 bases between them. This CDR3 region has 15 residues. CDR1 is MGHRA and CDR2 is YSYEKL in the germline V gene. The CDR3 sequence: CASSQPTGSDTEAFF. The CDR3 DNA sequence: TGCGCCAGCAGCCAACCAACAGGTTCGGACACTGAAGCTTTCTTT.

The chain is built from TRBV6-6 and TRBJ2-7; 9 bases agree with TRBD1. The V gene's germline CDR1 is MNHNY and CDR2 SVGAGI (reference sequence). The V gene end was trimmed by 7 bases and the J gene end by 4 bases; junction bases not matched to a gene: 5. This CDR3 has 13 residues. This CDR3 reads CASKQGASYEQYF. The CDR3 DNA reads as TGTGCCAGCAAACAGGGGGCGTCTTACGAGCAGTACTTC.

Here the CDR3 reads CASSLQGRETYGYTF. Written as DNA, the CDR3 is TGTGCCAGCAGTTTACAGGGAAGGGAGACCTATGGCTACACCTTC. This chain links TRBV6-6 with TRBJ1-2; TRBD1 is a possible D gene (6 bases). V gave up 4 bases and J gave up 4 bases, with 16 bases separating them. CDR3 length equals 15 residues. CDR1 is MNHNY, CDR2 SVGAGI, per germline (reference sequence).

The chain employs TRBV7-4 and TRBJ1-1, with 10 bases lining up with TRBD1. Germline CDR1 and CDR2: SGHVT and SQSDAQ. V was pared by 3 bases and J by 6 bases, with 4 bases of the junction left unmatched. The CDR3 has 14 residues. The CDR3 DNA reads TGTGCCAGCAGCTTCGGGACAGGGGAGGCTGAAGCTTTCTTT. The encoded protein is CASSFGTGEAEAFF.